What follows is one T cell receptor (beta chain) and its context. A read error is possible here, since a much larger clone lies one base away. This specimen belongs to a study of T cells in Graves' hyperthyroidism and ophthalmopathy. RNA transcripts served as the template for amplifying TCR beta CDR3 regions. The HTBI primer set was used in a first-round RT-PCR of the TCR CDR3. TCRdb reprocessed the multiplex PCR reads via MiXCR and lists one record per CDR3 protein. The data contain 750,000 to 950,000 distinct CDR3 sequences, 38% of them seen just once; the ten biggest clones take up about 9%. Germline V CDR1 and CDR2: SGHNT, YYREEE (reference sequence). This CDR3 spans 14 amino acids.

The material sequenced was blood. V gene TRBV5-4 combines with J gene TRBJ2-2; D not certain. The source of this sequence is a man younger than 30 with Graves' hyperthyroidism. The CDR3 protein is CAGSSSSHTGELFF. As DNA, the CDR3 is TGTGCCGGCAGCTCGTCATCACACACCGGGGAGCTGTTTTTT.